The rows below give T cell receptor beta chains drawn from one sample of a study of graft-versus-host responses after intestinal transplantation. Libraries were prepared by immunoSEQ multiplex PCR; TCRdb keeps only in-frame clonotypes and omits some of them. This table holds around 100,000 clones, roughly 87% found once. No antigen has been identified for these receptors. Here the sequenced sample was unstimulated CD4+ T cells sorted from spleen or lymph node cells, taken before transplant. The receptors stem from a human donor who was the organ donor for an intestinal transplant. The CDR3 runs from the conserved cysteine through the conserved F or W.

TRBJ2-2,TRBV9,CASSGTSTGELFF
TRBJ2-5,TRBV7-9,CASSLGTGRFETQYF
TRBJ2-4,TRBV5-1,CASSLDRNIQYF
TRBJ2-7,TRBV11-2,CASSFGLAGDQYF
TRBJ1-1,TRBV28,CASSLSSGVNVGYEAFF
TRBJ2-3,TRBV10-3,CAIKGSRSADTQYF
TRBJ1-3,TRBV5-1,CASTQGASFSGNTIYF
TRBJ2-7,TRBV6-1,CASSGDRGVVGAGYEQYF
TRBJ1-5,TRBV5-6,CASSSYRGGVQPQHF
TRBJ2-4,TRBV20-1,CSATAKNIQYF
TRBJ2-6,TRBV29-1,CSVEEAPSAGANVLTF
TRBJ1-6,TRBV2,CASRGGAVHSPLHF
TRBJ1-2,TRBV28,CASSLGNYGYTF
TRBJ1-5,TRBV7-2,CASSLVRDIPYPQHF
TRBJ1-3,TRBV11-2,CASSHTGSGNTIYF
TRBJ2-1,TRBV18,CASSPVETAKQFF
TRBJ2-7,TRBV30,CAWSWGPGVGEQYF
TRBJ2-3,TRBV30,CAWSVGGRNTDTQYF
TRBJ1-4,TRBV11-2,CASSLDVMAGQATNEKLFF
TRBJ2-2,TRBV6-4,CASNDREVTGELFF
TRBJ1-1,TRBV7-2,CASSPRDRANTEAFF
TRBJ2-3,TRBV5-4,CASSLNDRITDTQYF
TRBJ1-2,TRBV2,CAIQRQGDYGYTF
TRBJ2-7,TRBV5-1,CASSRTSGGAYEQYF
TRBJ2-7,TRBV28,CASSATGPHEQYF
TRBJ2-2,TRBV19,CASSTPPSGSLANTGELFF
TRBJ1-2,TRBV30,CAWDRVGGYTF
TRBJ1-6,TRBV9,CASSVGQGWSPLHF
TRBJ1-1,TRBV10-3,CAISESPNTEAFF
TRBJ2-5,TRBV30,CAWSYQRETQYF
TRBJ1-3,TRBV28,CASIPGGSGNTIYF
TRBJ1-2,TRBV4-2,CASSHLTGGEGYTF
TRBJ2-3,TRBV28,CASSLNVPSGTDTQYF
TRBJ1-1,TRBV27,CASRKGTGNTEAFF
TRBJ2-3,TRBV5-1,CASSLNPTISADTQYF
TRBJ2-2,TRBV4-1,CASSPINTGELFF
TRBJ2-7,TRBV5-1,CASSLAGASYEQYF
TRBJ1-2,TRBV4-2,CASSQTTDRSYGLVTF
TRBJ1-2,TRBV11-2,CASSYRTGVGYTF